This entry is about one T cell receptor beta chain. Generated by immunoSEQ multiplex PCR, the TCRdb table keeps only in-frame clones and is missing some. The sample holds under 100,000 clones, about 91% seen once. The data derive from a study of T cell changes during pregnancy in multiple sclerosis. The V and J ends lost 1 base and 0 bases respectively, with 11 bases between them. Germline assignment: CDR1 SGHNT and CDR2 YYREEE (reference sequence). The CDR3 loop spans 17 amino acids. This TCR came from a female donor in good health, enrolled as a control in a pregnancy study. Sequenced here: peripheral blood, sampled in the first trimester of pregnancy. The gene calls are TRBV5-4 and TRBJ1-6, with D perhaps matching TRBD1 (5 bases). CDR3 amino acids: CASSLLGQGSYNSPLHF. The CDR3 region has the DNA TGTGCCAGCAGCTTGTTGGGGCAGGGCTCCTATAATTCACCCCTCCACTTT.